This T cell receptor beta chain was obtained from a study of blood T cell repertoires in COVID-19. The table came from immunoSEQ multiplex PCR; TCRdb's copy has only in-frame clones and leaves some out. The sample lists 190,000 or so clones; approximately 87% were seen once. CDR1 is ENHRY, CDR2 SYGVKD, per germline. There are 16 residues in the CDR3. The source of this sequence is a woman between 18 and 30 years old who had recovered from COVID-19. The sequencing input was peripheral blood. This chain joins TRBV10-3 and TRBJ2-7; 9 bases align to TRBD1. CDR3 in DNA: TGTGCCATCAGTGTTAAAGGGCACAGGGGGCCCCCCCAAATTTCAGTC. Encoded protein: CAISVKGHRGPPQISV.